One sample yielded the 28 T cell receptor beta chains listed below, sequenced in a study of T-cell memory formation after mild COVID-19. MiXCR, applied by TCRdb to the 5' RACE reads, yields one record per CDR3 protein. In the table there are 350,000 to 500,000 distinct CDR3 sequences, approximately 20% of which are singletons. The source material was PBMCs or a T cell subset sorted from them (not recorded which). The source of these receptors is an adult woman who had mild COVID-19 (a few samples of this study predate the infection). Cell type and time point are not known.

The V gene is TRBV15, the J gene TRBJ1-3; no definite D call. The CDR3 is 14 amino acids. The V gene lost 3 bases and the J gene lost 4 bases, with 10 bases spanning the gap. CDR1 and CDR2 from the germline V gene are LNHNV and YYDKDF (reference sequence). CDR3 DNA: TGTGCCACCAGCAGGGAGGGTAGCGGAAACACCATATATTTT. It specifies CATSREGSGNTIYF.

This clonotype was seen at least ten times. The genes are TRBV18 and TRBJ1-5; no definite D call. The CDR3 is made up of 16 amino acids. V lost 1 base and J 0 bases, leaving 10 bases between the germline ends. Germline-derived CDR1 and CDR2 are KGHSH and LQKENI. CDR3 region: CASSPLPQSSNQPQHF. The CDR3 bases are TGTGCCAGCTCACCACTACCACAGTCTAGCAATCAGCCCCAGCATTTT.

The chain recombines TRBV6-4 with TRBJ2-7, with 10 bases identical to TRBD2. J gave up 7 bases and V 10 bases, and 16 bases lay outside the gene matches. Germline V gene data show CDR1 as MRHNA and CDR2 as SNTAGT. This CDR3 spans 15 amino acids. CDR3 sequence: CATHPQASGSGEQYF. CDR3 nucleotides: TGTGCCACCCATCCGCAGGCTAGCGGGAGTGGTGAGCAGTACTTC.

There are a few counts of this clonotype. V and J are TRBV27 and TRBJ2-5; 7 nucleotides align to TRBD1. The V segment lost 9 bases and the J segment 3 bases; nucleotides outside the gene matches: 10. Germline CDR1 and CDR2: MNHEY and SMNVEV (reference sequence). The CDR3 loop spans 14 amino acids. CDR3 amino acids: CARTNRQGKETQYF. The DNA of the CDR3 is TGTGCCAGGACTAACAGACAGGGAAAAGAGACCCAGTACTTC.

Many counts were recorded for this clonotype. The V and J genes are TRBV4-3 and TRBJ2-7, with D perhaps matching TRBD2 (5 bases). V lost 0 bases and J 5 bases, leaving 11 bases between the germline ends. The CDR3 is 14 amino acids. CDR1 and CDR2 from the germline V gene are LGHNA and YSLEER. CDR3 sequence: CASSQDFGVDEQYF. The CDR3, as DNA: TGCGCCAGCAGCCAAGATTTCGGGGTCGACGAGCAGTACTTC.

This clonotype has only a few counts. The chain recombines TRBV11-3 with TRBJ2-2, with no clear D. The V end lost 2 bases, the J end lost 0 bases, and 7 bases lay between the germline ends. Germline V gives CDR1 SGHNT, CDR2 YENEEA. CDR3 length: 15 amino acids. This CDR3 is CASSLQRTNTGELFF. DNA of the CDR3: TGTGCCAGCAGCTTACAACGGACGAACACCGGGGAGCTGTTTTTT.

This clonotype has more than one count but fewer than ten. The chain employs TRBV6-5 and TRBJ1-6; D not resolved. V was pared by 7 bases and J by 2 bases, with 9 bases between. The germline CDR1 and CDR2 sequences are MNHEY and SVGAGI. This CDR3 comprises 14 residues. CDR3 DNA: TGTGCCAGCACTGAGGGCGCCTATAATTCACCCCTCCACTTT. Protein: CASTEGAYNSPLHF.

This clonotype was seen a few times. The rearrangement links TRBV15 to TRBJ2-1, with a weak D call TRBD2 (6 bases). The CDR3 consists of 13 residues. V was cut by 0 bases and J by 10 bases, with 10 bases left in between. CDR1 and CDR2 (germline): LNHNV, YYDKDF (reference sequence). The CDR3 bases are TGTGCCACCAGCAGAGATCGGGAGAGGGAGCAGTTCTTC. It codes for CATSRDREREQFF.

This clonotype was seen more than once but under ten times. The chain links TRBV6-1 to TRBJ2-1, with D perhaps TRBD1 (6 bases). V lost 2 bases to trimming and J lost 8 bases, with 16 bases between them. CDR1 MNHNS and CDR2 SASEGT come from the germline V gene. This CDR3 spans 15 amino acids. Here the CDR3 reads CASSEKAGEGDEQFF. CDR3 nucleotide sequence: TGTGCCAGCAGTGAAAAGGCAGGGGAAGGCGATGAGCAGTTCTTC.

V gene TRBV24-1 combines with J gene TRBJ2-3; a weak D match, TRBD1 (6 bases). Germline V gives CDR1 KGHDR, CDR2 SFDVKD. The length of the CDR3 is 16 residues. Trimming removed 4 bases at V and 5 bases at J, with 18 bases between. Here the CDR3 reads CATSDPTARGRDTQYF. The DNA for the CDR3 is TGTGCCACCAGTGACCCCACCGCCAGGGGCCGAGATACGCAGTATTTT.

This clonotype was found a few times. The chain combines TRBV12-3 or TRBV12-4 with TRBJ1-4, with 7 nucleotides matching TRBD1. The CDR3 runs 13 residues. J was trimmed by 4 bases and V by 8 bases; bases with no gene match: 4. The CDR3 DNA reads as TGTGCCAGCGGGACAGAATTTAATGAAAAACTGTTTTTT. This translates into CASGTEFNEKLFF.

The chain links TRBV20-1 to TRBJ1-2, with a tentative D call TRBD1 (5 bases). Germline V gene sequence: CDR1 DFQATT, CDR2 SNEGSKA (reference sequence). CDR3 length equals 15 residues. V was pared by 3 bases and J by 0 bases, with 14 bases between. The CDR3 region has the DNA TGCAGTGCTAGGCAGGGAAGCTCTTCTAACTATGGCTACACCTTC. Its translation: CSARQGSSSNYGYTF.

This clonotype has only a few counts. V is TRBV3-1 and J is TRBJ1-6, with TRBD1 as a possible D gene (6 bases). V shed 5 bases and J shed 0 bases, with 14 bases lying between them. There are 17 residues in the CDR3. The germline V gene has CDR1 LGHDT and CDR2 YNNKEL (reference sequence). The CDR3 spells CASSNDRLSSYNSPLHF. CDR3 DNA: TGTGCCAGCAGCAATGACAGGTTGAGCTCCTATAATTCACCCCTCCACTTT.

The chain recombines TRBV12-3 or TRBV12-4 with TRBJ1-5; 9 positions agree with TRBD1. J gave up 9 bases and V 1 base, and 1 base lay outside the gene matches. The CDR3 covers 13 residues. In DNA form, the CDR3 reads TGTGCCAGCAGTTTAGGGGACAGGGCGCCCCAGCATTTT. Protein sequence: CASSLGDRAPQHF.

This sequence joins TRBV11-1 and TRBJ2-7; maybe TRBD2 (7 bases). CDR1 and CDR2 (germline): SGHAT, FQDESV (reference sequence). The CDR3 totals 17 residues. The germline V and J ends were trimmed by 5 bases and 5 bases, with 25 bases remaining between them. CDR3 DNA sequence: TGTGCCAGCAGCAAGAATCGGGGGGCGAGTTCTTTTGACGAGCAGTACTTC. Protein sequence: CASSKNRGASSFDEQYF.

This clonotype was found a few times. The CDR3 DNA sequence: TGTGCCAGCAGTTACTCAATTCTACCCCCTAACTATGGCTACACCTTC. Residues: CASSYSILPPNYGYTF. The V call is TRBV6-5, the J call TRBJ1-2, with unresolved D. CDR1 and CDR2 from the germline V gene are MNHEY and SVGAGI. The CDR3 covers 16 residues. Trimming removed 0 bases from V and 0 bases from J, with 11 bases in between.

The chain joins TRBV6-1 to TRBJ1-5; no reliable D call. Trimming removed 1 base from V and 7 bases from J, with 17 bases in between. This CDR3 is built from 16 residues. Germline V lookup: CDR1 MNHNS, CDR2 SASEGT. CDR3 in DNA: TGTGCCAGCAGTGAAGATCGGCTAGTCGAGGGACAGCCCCAGCATTTT. This sequence encodes CASSEDRLVEGQPQHF.

The table lists this clonotype with a few counts. The chain recombines TRBV25-1 with TRBJ2-5; no definite D call. V shed 4 bases and J shed 3 bases, with 9 bases lying between them. This CDR3 comprises 13 residues. Germline loops: CDR1 MGHDK, CDR2 SYGVNS. In nucleotides, the CDR3 is TGTGCCAGCAGTGGTGGGATCGAAGAGACCCAGTACTTC. As protein: CASSGGIEETQYF.

The chain joins TRBV9 to TRBJ2-5, with TRBD1 as a possible D gene (7 bases). The CDR3 length is 16 residues. Germline V gene lookup returns CDR1 SGDLS and CDR2 YYNGEE. V gave up 7 bases and J gave up 2 bases, with 21 bases separating them. The CDR3 DNA reads as TGTGCCAGCTCCGCGAGGCGGGACAGTTCGCAAGAGACCCAGTACTTC. This encodes CASSARRDSSQETQYF. Together with reference TRBV9 and TRBJ2-5, the CDR3 gives the full variable domain: DSGVTQTPKHLITATGQRVTLRCSPRSGDLSVYWYQQSLDQGLQFLIQYYNGEERAKGNILERFSAQQFPDLHSELNLSSLELGDSALYFCASSARRDSSQETQYFGPGTRLLVL.

This chain connects TRBV30 to TRBJ1-2; D not resolved. The germline V and J ends were trimmed by 0 bases and 3 bases, with 5 bases remaining between them. The CDR3 runs to 12 residues. Germline V gene sequence: CDR1 GTSNPN, CDR2 SVGIG (reference sequence). The CDR3 sequence: CAWSVQDYGYTF. In nucleotides, the CDR3 is TGTGCCTGGAGTGTCCAAGACTATGGCTACACCTTC.

This sequence joins TRBV27 and TRBJ2-3; 7 positions match TRBD2. V trimming: 2 bases; J trimming: 3 bases; junction bases outside the gene matches: 8. Germline V gene data show CDR1 as MNHEY and CDR2 as SMNVEV (reference sequence). CDR3 length equals 16 residues. CDR3 sequence (DNA): TGTGCCAGCAGTTTACCCGGTGCTAGCGGAACAGATACGCAGTATTTT. Its translation is CASSLPGASGTDTQYF.

The chain recombines TRBV29-1 with TRBJ2-7; tentatively, D is TRBD1 or TRBD2 (6 bases each). CDR3 length equals 13 residues. The V end lost 1 base, the J end lost 3 bases, and 10 bases lay between the germline ends. Germline V gene lookup returns CDR1 SQVTM and CDR2 ANQGSEA. CDR3 bases: TGCAGCGTTGAAGCCGGGGGCGGCTACGAGCAGTACTTC. Residues: CSVEAGGGYEQYF.

This clonotype was observed at least ten times. The gene calls are TRBV20-1 and TRBJ1-2; 7 nucleotides line up with TRBD1. Germline V gene sequence: CDR1 DFQATT, CDR2 SNEGSKA (reference sequence). With V trimmed by 3 bases and J by 4 bases, 11 bases remained unmatched. The CDR3 consists of 15 residues. The CDR3 DNA is TGCAGTGCTAGTCCGCGGGACAGCACCTTCTATGGCTACACCTTC. It yields the protein CSASPRDSTFYGYTF.

The chain combines TRBV29-1 with TRBJ1-2; no firm D call. The length of the CDR3 is 10 residues. Trimming removed 8 bases from V and 4 bases from J, with 8 bases in between. CDR1 is SQVTM, CDR2 ANQGSEA, per germline. The DNA for the CDR3 is TGCAGCCCCAGGACCTATGGCTACACCTTC. Amino acids: CSPRTYGYTF.

The chain recombines TRBV2 with TRBJ2-5; TRBD2 aligns across 10 bases. V was clipped by 5 bases and J by 5 bases; unmatched bases: 14. Germline CDR1 SNHLY, CDR2 FYNNEI. This CDR3 region has 17 residues. Here the CDR3 DNA reads TGTGCCAGCAGTCGGCTAGCGGGGGCCCCAAACCTCGAGACCCAGTACTTC. Its translation is CASSRLAGAPNLETQYF.

The chain links TRBV14 to TRBJ2-7; either TRBD1 or TRBD2 may fit D (6 bases each). Trimming took 3 bases from V and 12 from J, leaving 18 bases between them. The CDR3 sequence is 13 residues long. Germline CDR1 is SGHDN and CDR2 is FVKESK. The CDR3: CASSQVRTGALYF. The CDR3 DNA sequence: TGTGCCAGCAGCCAGGTCCGGACGGGGGCTCTGTACTTC.

This clonotype was counted between two and nine times. J is TRBJ2-7 and V is TRBV7-9, with 8 bases lining up with TRBD2. The CDR3 runs to 14 residues. Germline values: CDR1 SEHNR, CDR2 FQNEAQ (reference sequence). V lost 7 bases to trimming and J lost 1 base; unmatched junction nucleotides: 6. CDR3 residues: CASTPGGASYEQYF. The CDR3 DNA follows: TGTGCCAGCACCCCGGGAGGGGCATCCTACGAGCAGTACTTC.

This clonotype was seen many times. One end of the junction fails to match germline, which may point to a read error. The genes are TRBV5-1 and TRBJ2-1, with 8 bases identical to TRBD1. The CDR3 extends over 13 amino acids. Germline CDR1 SGHRS, CDR2 YFSETQ. The CDR3 bases are TGTGCCAGCAGCCTAGGGACAGGCAATGAGCAGTTCTTC. Its translation is CASSLGTGNEQFF.